These 18 T cell receptor beta chains were sequenced from one sample in a study of monozygotic twins with inflammatory bowel disease. TCRdb re-called the 5' RACE reads; every CDR3 protein appears as one record, without DNA. The table for this sample gives 150,000 to 200,000 distinct CDR3 sequences. Sequencing input: blood. The receptors were sampled from a human donor with ulcerative colitis or Crohn's disease, or a healthy co-twin of an affected twin (not recorded which).

This sequence joins TRBV29-1 and TRBJ2-5; TCRdb indicates TRBD2, and absent DNA this call remains unverified. The CDR3 has 12 residues. Germline CDR1 is SQVTM and CDR2 is ANQGSEA. CDR3 residues: CSVHLWEQTQYF.

The rearrangement links TRBV13 to TRBJ2-1. In germline, CDR1 is PRHDT, CDR2 FYEKMQ (reference sequence). The CDR3 runs 15 residues. CDR3 loop: CASSFGKYSNNEQFF. The complete variable domain, with remaining parts taken from reference TRBV13 and TRBJ2-1, reads AAGVIQSPRHLIKEKRETATLKCYPIPRHDTVYWYQQGPGQDPQFLISFYEKMQSDKGSIPDRFSAQQFSDYHSELNMSSLELGDSALYFCASSFGKYSNNEQFFGPGTRLTVL.

The chain uses TRBV20-1 and TRBJ2-1; without DNA, the TCRdb call of TRBD2 cannot be checked. Germline V gene sequence: CDR1 DFQATT, CDR2 SNEGSKA (reference sequence). This CDR3 spans 14 amino acids. This CDR3 is CRGFSGQSYNEQFF.

V gene TRBV27 combines with J gene TRBJ1-2. The CDR3 sequence is 14 residues long. Germline values: CDR1 MNHEY, CDR2 SMNVEV (reference sequence). The CDR3 sequence is CASSLRVGVGGYTF.

The chain carries TRBV24-1 and TRBJ2-1; TCRdb's assignment of TRBD2 cannot be checked, as there is no DNA. Per the germline V gene, CDR1 is KGHDR and CDR2 is SFDVKD. This CDR3 has 15 residues. CDR3 amino acids: CATSRAGSSYNEQFF.

The chain couples TRBV24-1 to TRBJ2-3. The CDR3 runs 13 residues. Germline loops: CDR1 KGHDR, CDR2 SFDVKD. The CDR3 here is CATSDLAVDTQYF.

The chain carries TRBV7-9 and TRBJ2-7. This CDR3 is 14 amino acids long. Germline V gene lookup returns CDR1 SEHNR and CDR2 FQNEAQ (reference sequence). The CDR3 loop reads CASSSYRSSYEQYF.

CDR3 amino acids: CASSLVGGNSGNTIYF. This chain uses TRBV7-2 with TRBJ1-3. The V gene's germline CDR1 is SGHTA and CDR2 FQGNSA. This CDR3 contains 16 residues.

J is TRBJ2-4 and V is TRBV28; without DNA, the TCRdb call of TRBD2 cannot be checked. CDR3 length: 16 residues. Germline CDR1 reads MDHEN; CDR2 reads SYDVKM. CDR3 loop: CASSRSLDLAKNIQYF.

J is TRBJ2-1 and V is TRBV24-1; TCRdb gives TRBD1 as the D gene, but with no DNA this cannot be confirmed. Per germline, CDR1 KGHDR and CDR2 SFDVKD. This CDR3 contains 14 residues. CDR3: CATSDWTAYNEQFF.

The chain is built from TRBV6-1 and TRBJ2-5; TCRdb designates TRBD2, a call that cannot be tested without DNA. This CDR3 has 16 amino acids. Germline V gene data show CDR1 as MNHNS and CDR2 as SASEGT. The chain's CDR3 is CASSRPGLAVQETQYF.

V gene TRBV5-1 combines with J gene TRBJ1-1. CDR3 length: 14 amino acids. Germline V gives CDR1 SGHRS, CDR2 YFSETQ. Here the CDR3 reads CASSLTSVGTEAFF.

V gene TRBV12-3 or TRBV12-4 combines with J gene TRBJ1-4; TCRdb selects TRBD1, and the lack of DNA leaves this call unchecked. The CDR3 contains 13 residues. This chain's CDR3 is CASSPGTEGKLFF.

The rearrangement uses TRBV6-1 and TRBJ1-5; with no DNA, the TCRdb D assignment of TRBD1 cannot be verified. This CDR3 region has 13 residues. In germline, CDR1 is MNHNS, CDR2 SASEGT. CDR3 sequence: CASRDLGGQPQHF.

This chain connects TRBV29-1 to TRBJ1-5; TCRdb designates TRBD1, a call that cannot be tested without DNA. Germline assignment: CDR1 SQVTM and CDR2 ANQGSEA. The CDR3 runs to 13 residues. CDR3 sequence: CSGRTGENQPQHF.

The gene calls are TRBV5-1 and TRBJ2-2; lacking DNA, the TRBD1 call made by TCRdb goes unchecked. This CDR3 comprises 19 residues. The germline CDR1 and CDR2 sequences are SGHRS and YFSETQ. CDR3: CASSSHPGQGDRGTGELFF.

The V gene is TRBV7-9, the J gene TRBJ1-2; checking the TCRdb D call of TRBD1 is not possible without DNA. Germline V gene sequence: CDR1 SEHNR, CDR2 FQNEAQ (reference sequence). This CDR3 is built from 14 residues. The CDR3: CASSPSGVNYGYTF.

CDR3 amino acids: CASSPRGQASQETQYF. The chain couples TRBV18 to TRBJ2-5. The CDR3 length is 16 residues. CDR1 is KGHSH, CDR2 LQKENI, per germline.